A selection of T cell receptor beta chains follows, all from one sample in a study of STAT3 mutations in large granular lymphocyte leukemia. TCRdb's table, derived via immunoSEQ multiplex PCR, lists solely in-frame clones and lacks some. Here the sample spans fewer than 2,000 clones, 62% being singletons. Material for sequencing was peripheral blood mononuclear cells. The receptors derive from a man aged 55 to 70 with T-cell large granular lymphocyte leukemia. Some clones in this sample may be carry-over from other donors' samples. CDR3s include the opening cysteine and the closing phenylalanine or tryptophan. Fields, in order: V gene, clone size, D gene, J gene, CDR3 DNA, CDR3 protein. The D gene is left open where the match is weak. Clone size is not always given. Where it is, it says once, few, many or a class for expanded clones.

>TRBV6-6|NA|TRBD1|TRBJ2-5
TGTGCCAGCAGTTACCCCGGACAGGGATTCGAGACCCAGTACTTC
CASSYPGQGFETQYF
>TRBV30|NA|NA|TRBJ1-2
TGTGCCTGGGGTGCCTCCTATGGCTACACCTTC
CAWGASYGYTF
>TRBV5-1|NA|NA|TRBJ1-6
TGCGCCAGCAGCCCCGGGGGGTCACCCCTCCACTTT
CASSPGGSPLHF
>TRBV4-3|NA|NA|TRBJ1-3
TGCGCCAGCAGCCCCTCGAGGGGTGGCTCTGGAAACACCATATATTTT
CASSPSRGGSGNTIYF
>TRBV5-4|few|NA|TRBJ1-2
TGTGCCAGCAGCTTGGGGGAAGGGGATGGCTACACCTTC
CASSLGEGDGYTF
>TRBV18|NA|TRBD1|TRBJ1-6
TGTGCCAGCTCAAAGGGGACAGGGGAAGCACCCCTCCACTTT
CASSKGTGEAPLHF
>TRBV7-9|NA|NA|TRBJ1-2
TGTGCCAGCAGCTTAGCCGGAGGTGGCTACACCTTC
CASSLAGGGYTF
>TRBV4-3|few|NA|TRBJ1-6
TGCGCCAGCAGCCCCTGGACGGAAAATTCACCCCTCCACTTT
CASSPWTENSPLHF
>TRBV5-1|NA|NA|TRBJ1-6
TGCGCCAGCAGCTCAGGGTTTGGCTCCTATAATTCACCCCTCCACTTT
CASSSGFGSYNSPLHF
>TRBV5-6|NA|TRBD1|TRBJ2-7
TGTGCCAGCAGCTTTCTCACCGGGACAGTAACCTACGAGCAGTACTTC
CASSFLTGTVTYEQYF
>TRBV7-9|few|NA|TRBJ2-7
TGTGCCAGCAGCCCATGGACATCCTACTACGAGCAGTACTTC
CASSPWTSYYEQYF
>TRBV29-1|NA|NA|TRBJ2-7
TGCAGCTGCCGGGACCTCGCCTACGAGCAGTACTTC
CSCRDLAYEQYF
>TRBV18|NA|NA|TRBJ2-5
TGTGCCAGCTCACCACCGGTTAGAGAGACCCAGTACTTC
CASSPPVRETQYF
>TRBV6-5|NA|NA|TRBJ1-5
TGTGCCAGCAGTAAACAGGGTCGGGATCAGCCCCAGCATTTT
CASSKQGRDQPQHF
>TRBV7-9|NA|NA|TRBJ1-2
TGTGCCAGCAGCTCTCAAACGGGTTGGACGGAGTATGGCTACACCTTC
CASSSQTGWTEYGYTF
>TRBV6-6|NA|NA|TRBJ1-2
TGTGCCAGACCGCCCGGAGTCTATGGCTACACCTTC
CARPPGVYGYTF
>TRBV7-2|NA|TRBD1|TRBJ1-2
TGTGCCAGCAGCTATACTGCCGGGACAGGGAGTGGCTACACCTTC
CASSYTAGTGSGYTF
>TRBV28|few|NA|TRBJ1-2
TGTGCCAGCAGTTTAAACCTCTATGGCTACACCTTC
CASSLNLYGYTF
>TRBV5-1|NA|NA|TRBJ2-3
TGCGCCAGCACAACGATGTCTAGCACAGATACGCAGTATTTT
CASTTMSSTDTQYF
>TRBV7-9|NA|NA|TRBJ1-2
TGTGCCAGCAGCCCTGACGGACTTGGTTATGGCTACACCTTC
CASSPDGLGYGYTF
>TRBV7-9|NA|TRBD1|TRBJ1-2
TGTGCCAGCAGCGAGGGACAGACCGGCTACACCTTC
CASSEGQTGYTF
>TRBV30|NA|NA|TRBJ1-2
TGTGCCTGGAAGAACAGGCAAAACTATGGCTACACCTTC
CAWKNRQNYGYTF
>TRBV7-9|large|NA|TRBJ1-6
TGTGCCAGCAGCTTACTGAGCTCACCCCTCCACTTT
CASSLLSSPLHF
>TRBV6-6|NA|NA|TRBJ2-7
TGTGCCAGCAGTTACGCCACTCAGGGTGAGCAGTACTTC
CASSYATQGEQYF
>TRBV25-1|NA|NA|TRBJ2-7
TGTGCCAGCAGTGGCGGACCGTGGGAGCAGTACTTC
CASSGGPWEQYF
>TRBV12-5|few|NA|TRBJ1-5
TGTGCTAGTGGTTTGGATGATGGCAATCAGCCCCAGCATTTT
CASGLDDGNQPQHF
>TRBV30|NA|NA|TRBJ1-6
TGTGCCTGGAGATCCGGGTCCGGACATTCACCCCTCCACTTT
CAWRSGSGHSPLHF